Here is one T cell receptor (beta chain) with its context. This entry belongs to a study of T cell changes during pregnancy in multiple sclerosis. This CDR3 contains 15 residues. The V gene end was trimmed by 1 base and the J gene end by 3 bases; junction bases not matched to a gene: 3. The germline V gene has CDR1 SGHNT and CDR2 YYREEE (reference sequence). Clones were sequenced by immunoSEQ multiplex PCR, and TCRdb holds only the in-frame ones, with some missing. Altogether 20,000 to 25,000 clones are present, about 85% being singletons, with the ten largest covering 15% to 17%. The sample consisted of CD8+ T cells from peripheral blood mononuclear cells, taken in the first trimester of pregnancy. The TCR comes from a female donor in good health, enrolled as a control in a pregnancy study. The chain uses TRBV5-4 and TRBJ1-1, with TRBD1 identical over 10 bases. DNA for the CDR3: TGTGCCAGCAGCTTGAGTGGACAGGGGGACACTGAAGCTTTCTTT. As protein: CASSLSGQGDTEAFF.